One and the same sample provided the 32 T cell receptor beta chains below, sequenced in a study of T cell changes during pregnancy in multiple sclerosis. Sequencing used immunoSEQ multiplex PCR; TCRdb keeps in-frame clones, though not all of them. The table records tens of thousands of clones, 90% of them present only once. The specimen was peripheral blood, collected after pregnancy. These receptors were collected from a female donor in good health, enrolled as a control in a pregnancy study.

J is TRBJ2-7 and V is TRBV11-2; 9 bases align to TRBD1. CDR3 size: 15 residues. CDR1 is SGHAT and CDR2 is FQNNGV in the germline V gene. V was clipped by 0 bases and J by 4 bases; unmatched bases: 4. Here the CDR3 reads CASSLDHGTGYEQYF. CDR3 bases: TGTGCCAGCAGCTTAGATCACGGGACAGGGTACGAGCAGTACTTC.

The CDR3 nucleotides are TGTGCCTGGGCCCGCGACAGGGCCGGGCAGTACTTC. As protein: CAWARDRAGQYF. The V and J genes are TRBV30 and TRBJ2-7, with 7 bases aligning to TRBD1. The CDR3 is made up of 12 amino acids. Germline V gene data show CDR1 as GTSNPN and CDR2 as SVGIG (reference sequence). Unmatched junction bases numbered 10, after V lost 5 bases and J lost 9 bases.

This chain links TRBV19 with TRBJ2-2, with 12 bases aligning to TRBD2. Looked up from germline, CDR1 is LNHDA and CDR2 is SQIVND (reference sequence). This CDR3 comprises 17 residues. With 4 bases clipped from V and 1 base from J, the junction kept 4 bases outside the gene matches. CDR3 nucleotide sequence: TGTGCCAGTAGTAGGTGGGGACTAGCGGGGAACACCGGGGAGCTGTTTTTT. This sequence encodes CASSRWGLAGNTGELFF.

A single count supports this clone. The V call is TRBV5-1, the J call TRBJ2-2; 11 bases line up with TRBD2. V lost 0 bases and J lost 6; bases outside the gene matches: 7. The germline V gene encodes CDR1 SGHRS and CDR2 YFSETQ. This CDR3 has 17 amino acids. The chain's CDR3 is CASSLGHGTSGPGELFF. CDR3 DNA sequence: TGCGCCAGCAGCTTGGGGCACGGGACTAGCGGACCCGGGGAGCTGTTTTTT. The full variable domain, its missing parts supplied by reference TRBV5-1 and TRBJ2-2, is KAGVTQTPRYLIKTRGQQVTLSCSPISGHRSVSWYQQTPGQGLQFLFEYFSETQRNKGNFPGRFSGRQFSNSRSEMNVSTLELGDSALYLCASSLGHGTSGPGELFFGEGSRLTVL.

This sequence joins TRBV30 and TRBJ1-2; 12 bases agree with TRBD1. The germline CDR1 and CDR2 sequences are GTSNPN and SVGIG (reference sequence). This CDR3 is 14 amino acids long. V was clipped by 8 bases and J by 1 base; unmatched bases: 5. In nucleotides, the CDR3 is TGTGCCCGGGACAGGGGGCCGTTTAACTATGGCTACACCTTC. Amino acids: CARDRGPFNYGYTF.

The chain combines TRBV10-3 with TRBJ1-2; TRBD1 might be the D (6 bases). V was pared by 7 bases and J by 5 bases, with 14 bases between. The CDR3 has 13 residues. Germline values: CDR1 ENHRY, CDR2 SYGVKD. The CDR3 region has the DNA TGTGCCATCATGCAGGGGATAGGATATGGCTACACCTTC. It is translated as CAIMQGIGYGYTF.

The chain links TRBV5-4 to TRBJ2-5; maybe TRBD1 (6 bases). V was pared by 3 bases and J by 2 bases, with 11 bases between. The CDR3 has 14 amino acids. CDR1 and CDR2 from the germline V gene are SGHNT and YYREEE (reference sequence). CDR3 coding DNA: TGTGCCAGCAGCTCTAGGACAGCTCAAGAGACCCAGTACTTC. Translating it yields CASSSRTAQETQYF.

The chain links TRBV9 to TRBJ1-3; 7 bases are shared with TRBD1. CDR3 length: 14 amino acids. The germline CDR1 and CDR2 sequences are SGDLS and YYNGEE. With 5 bases clipped from V and 2 bases from J, the junction kept 4 bases outside the gene matches. This chain's CDR3 is CASSPGGPGNTIYF. Written as DNA, the CDR3 is TGTGCCAGCAGTCCAGGGGGTCCTGGAAACACCATATATTTT.

The rearrangement joins TRBV23-1 to TRBJ2-7; D may be TRBD1 (5 bases). TRBV23-1 is designated an ORF whose function remains uncertain. The V end was cut by 6 bases, the J end by 2 bases, with 14 bases between. The CDR3 covers 14 residues. CDR3 in DNA: TGCGCCAGCAGCCGGAGAGACAGAACCTACGAGCAGTACTTC. Residues: CASSRRDRTYEQYF.

The genes are TRBV14 and TRBJ1-6, with 7 bases fitting TRBD1. The trim removed 4 bases at V and 5 bases at J, leaving 8 bases unmatched. CDR3 length: 16 amino acids. Germline values: CDR1 SGHDN, CDR2 FVKESK. The CDR3 sequence: CASSRIQGRNNSPLHF. As DNA, the CDR3 is TGTGCCAGCAGCCGCATACAGGGGCGGAATAATTCACCCCTCCACTTT.

The CDR3 is CASSLGRLNEKLFF. CDR3 coding DNA: TGTGCCAGCAGCTTGGGCAGGTTGAATGAAAAACTGTTTTTT. This chain uses TRBV5-6 with TRBJ1-4; D remains unclear. The CDR3 length is 14 residues. V was trimmed by 0 bases and J by 5 bases, leaving 8 bases between them. The germline V gene encodes CDR1 SGHDT and CDR2 YYEEEE.

V usage is TRBV6-1 and J usage is TRBJ1-5; D remains ambiguous. CDR1 MNHNS and CDR2 SASEGT come from the germline V gene. With 2 bases removed from V and 3 bases from J, the gap between germline ends came to 8 bases. The CDR3 spans 14 residues. The CDR3 protein is CASSERLDNQPQHF. DNA of the CDR3: TGTGCCAGCAGTGAACGGTTAGACAATCAGCCCCAGCATTTT.

This chain links TRBV5-6 with TRBJ2-5; 9 nucleotides match TRBD2. Germline V gene data show CDR1 as SGHDT and CDR2 as YYEEEE. J was trimmed by 5 bases and V by 3 bases; bases with no gene match: 11. This CDR3 comprises 16 residues. The CDR3, as DNA: TGTGCCAGCAGCTCGGCGGGGAGGCTAGCGGGGGAGACCCAGTACTTC. It yields the protein CASSSAGRLAGETQYF.

This clone has a count of ten or more. The rearrangement links TRBV19 to TRBJ1-5, with 9 nucleotides matching TRBD1. The germline gives CDR1 LNHDA, CDR2 SQIVND (reference sequence). This CDR3 comprises 17 residues. V lost 3 bases and J lost 0; bases outside the gene matches: 6. The CDR3 loop is CASSILPGQGSNQPQHF. The CDR3 nucleotides read TGTGCCAGTAGTATCCTGCCGGGACAGGGTAGCAATCAGCCCCAGCATTTT.

The chain employs TRBV6-5 and TRBJ2-7; TRBD1 aligns across 7 bases. This CDR3 has 13 amino acids. Unmatched junction bases numbered 8, after V lost 5 bases and J lost 7 bases. Germline V gene sequence: CDR1 MNHEY, CDR2 SVGAGI. CDR3 coding DNA: TGTGCCAGCAGTGACAGGGTTCTGGAAGAGCAGTACTTC. Translation: CASSDRVLEEQYF.

The chain recombines TRBV10-1 with TRBJ2-1; TRBD2 matches 9 bases. Germline V gene lookup returns CDR1 WNHNN and CDR2 SYGVQD (reference sequence). Trimming removed 4 bases from V and 4 bases from J; junction bases left unmatched: 5. CDR3 length: 15 residues. The CDR3 DNA sequence: TGCGCCAGCAGTGGCGAGCGGGGGGTGTACAATGAGCAGTTCTTC. It yields the protein CASSGERGVYNEQFF.

V is TRBV4-3 and J is TRBJ2-4; D may be TRBD1 (6 bases). V lost 4 bases and J lost 7, with 23 bases in between. Germline V gene sequence: CDR1 LGHNA, CDR2 YSLEER. The CDR3 loop spans 17 amino acids. CDR3: CASSLRPGHCLRNIQYF. The CDR3 DNA reads TGCGCCAGCAGCCTTCGCCCGGGACACTGTCTTAGGAACATTCAGTACTTC.

V is TRBV10-3 and J is TRBJ2-3; 11 positions match TRBD2. CDR3 length equals 16 residues. Germline V gives CDR1 ENHRY, CDR2 SYGVKD. Trimming took 2 bases from V and 4 from J; bases not matched to a gene: 5. The CDR3 region has the DNA TGTGCCATCAGTGAGGTTAGCGGGGGGGCCTCAGATACGCAGTATTTT. This encodes CAISEVSGGASDTQYF.

The rearrangement links TRBV27 to TRBJ1-1, with D hard to call. Germline-derived CDR1 and CDR2 are MNHEY and SMNVEV (reference sequence). The CDR3 has 14 amino acids. The V end lost 0 bases, the J end lost 1 base, and 6 bases lay between the germline ends. The CDR3 region has the DNA TGTGCCAGCAGTTTATCCCGCAGGAACACTGAAGCTTTCTTT. Residues: CASSLSRRNTEAFF.

The V gene is TRBV12-5, the J gene TRBJ2-7; D ambiguous. With 2 bases removed from V and 1 base from J, the gap between germline ends came to 12 bases. Germline V lookup: CDR1 LGHNT, CDR2 FRNRAP. The CDR3 spans 15 residues. The CDR3 protein is CASGLYDTQSYEQYF. CDR3 DNA sequence: TGTGCTAGTGGTTTGTACGACACTCAATCCTACGAGCAGTACTTC.

This clone was detected once. The chain carries TRBV7-2 and TRBJ2-5, with 8 bases matching TRBD1. V lost 10 bases, J lost 4 bases, and 8 bases stayed unmatched. The germline V gene encodes CDR1 SGHTA and CDR2 FQGNSA. This CDR3 comprises 13 residues. The CDR3 sequence is CATSGQGRETQYF. Here the CDR3 DNA reads TGTGCCACTTCCGGACAGGGCCGAGAGACCCAGTACTTC.

This chain links TRBV2 with TRBJ2-2; 7 positions match TRBD1. Germline CDR1 and CDR2: SNHLY and FYNNEI. The CDR3 consists of 16 residues. Trimming cost V 7 bases and J 1 base; bases outside gene matches: 9. CDR3 sequence reads: CASMPQRTGNTGELFF. The DNA for the CDR3 is TGTGCCAGCATGCCACAAAGGACAGGGAACACCGGGGAGCTGTTTTTT.

DNA for the CDR3: TGTGCCAGCAGATCTCAGGGGGGACACACTGAAGCTTTCTTT. As protein: CASRSQGGHTEAFF. The genes are TRBV6-1 and TRBJ1-1, with 7 bases matching TRBD1. Germline V gives CDR1 MNHNS, CDR2 SASEGT. The CDR3 is made up of 14 amino acids. Trimming at V came to 6 bases and at J to 3 bases, leaving 7 bases not matched to a gene.

This clone occurred once. The V and J genes are TRBV18 and TRBJ1-4; D gene uncertain. Trimming stripped 3 bases from V and 8 bases from J, with 10 bases between. Germline V lookup: CDR1 KGHSH, CDR2 LQKENI. This CDR3 region has 13 residues. The CDR3 nucleotides are TGTGCCAGCTCACCTTATGGCTGGGAAAAACTGTTTTTT. Translated, it gives CASSPYGWEKLFF.

J is TRBJ2-3 and V is TRBV10-3; TRBD2 matches 13 bases. The CDR3 is 15 amino acids. Per the germline V gene, CDR1 is ENHRY and CDR2 is SYGVKD. Germline trimming cut 6 bases from V and 6 bases from J; bases unmatched to any gene: 6. The CDR3 is CAISWTSGGRDTQYF. CDR3 bases: TGTGCCATCAGCTGGACTAGCGGGGGCCGGGATACGCAGTATTTT.

The rearrangement joins TRBV9 to TRBJ2-1, with 13 bases fitting TRBD2. The CDR3 sequence is 16 residues long. Trimming took 4 bases from V and 8 from J; bases not matched to a gene: 9. Germline-derived CDR1 and CDR2 are SGDLS and YYNGEE. In DNA, the CDR3 is TGTGCCAGCAGCTGGGGACTAGCGGGAAATTGGGATGAGCAGTTCTTC. Protein: CASSWGLAGNWDEQFF. The variable domain in full, with the rest retrieved from reference TRBV9 and TRBJ2-1, is DSGVTQTPKHLITATGQRVTLRCSPRSGDLSVYWYQQSLDQGLQFLIQYYNGEERAKGNILERFSAQQFPDLHSELNLSSLELGDSALYFCASSWGLAGNWDEQFFGPGTRLTVL.

The V gene is TRBV6-1, the J gene TRBJ2-7; 7 bases are a match to TRBD2. The CDR3 is made up of 12 amino acids. Germline loops: CDR1 MNHNS, CDR2 SASEGT. Trimming removed 7 bases from V and 3 bases from J; junction bases left unmatched: 3. In DNA form, the CDR3 reads TGTGCCAGCACGGGGGACTACTACGAGCAGTACTTC. This encodes CASTGDYYEQYF.

The V gene is TRBV5-1, the J gene TRBJ2-5, with 10 bases fitting TRBD2. The CDR3 has 15 residues. CDR1 and CDR2 from the germline V gene are SGHRS and YFSETQ. J lost 4 bases, V lost 7 bases, and 10 bases had no gene match. CDR3 in DNA: TGCGCCAGCGGCCCCTTAGAGCGGGGGGGAGAGACCCAGTACTTC. Translated: CASGPLERGGETQYF.

This chain uses TRBV7-6 with TRBJ2-7, with 7 bases fitting TRBD2. The CDR3 extends over 17 amino acids. Germline V gene data show CDR1 as SGHVS and CDR2 as FNYEAQ. Unmatched junction bases numbered 9, after V lost 1 base and J lost 0 bases. Here the CDR3 DNA reads TGTGCCAGCAGCTTAGGCGCAAAGCGGGATGTCTCCTACGAGCAGTACTTC. It specifies CASSLGAKRDVSYEQYF.

This chain links TRBV4-1 with TRBJ1-5, with unresolved D. Germline loops: CDR1 MGHRA, CDR2 YSYEKL. The CDR3 covers 16 residues. V was clipped by 4 bases and J by 0 bases, with 13 bases between them. The CDR3 loop reads CASSPLPAASNQPQHF. CDR3 nucleotide sequence: TGCGCCAGCAGCCCCCTCCCCGCGGCTAGCAATCAGCCCCAGCATTTT.

This clone was detected once. The chain carries TRBV30 and TRBJ2-7, with D possibly matching TRBD1 (5 bases). Germline V gene sequence: CDR1 GTSNPN, CDR2 SVGIG (reference sequence). The V end was cut by 5 bases, the J end by 4 bases, with 9 bases between. CDR3 size: 11 residues. The CDR3 bases are TGTGCCTGGTTAACAGGTTACGAGCAGTACTTC. This sequence encodes CAWLTGYEQYF.

This clone showed up just a few times. This sequence joins TRBV7-2 and TRBJ2-1; 8 nucleotides align to TRBD2. The CDR3 consists of 15 residues. Germline V gene data show CDR1 as SGHTA and CDR2 as FQGNSA. Trimming removed 5 bases from V and 3 bases from J; junction bases left unmatched: 6. The CDR3 bases are TGTGCCAGCAGCCATAACCGGGGGGGCTACAATGAGCAGTTCTTC. This translates into CASSHNRGGYNEQFF.